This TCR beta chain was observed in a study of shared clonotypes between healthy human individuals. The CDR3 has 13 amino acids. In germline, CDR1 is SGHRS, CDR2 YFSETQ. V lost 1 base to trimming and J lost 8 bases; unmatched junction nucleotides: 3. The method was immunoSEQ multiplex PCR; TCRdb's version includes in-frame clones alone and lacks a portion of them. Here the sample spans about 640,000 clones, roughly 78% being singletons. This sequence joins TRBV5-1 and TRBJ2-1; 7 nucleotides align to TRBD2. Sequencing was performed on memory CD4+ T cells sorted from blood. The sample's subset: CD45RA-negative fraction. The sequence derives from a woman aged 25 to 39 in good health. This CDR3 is CASSLRAGDEQFF. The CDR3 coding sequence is TGCGCCAGCAGCTTGAGGGCGGGGGATGAGCAGTTCTTC.